The present TCR beta chain was sequenced within a study of shared clonotypes between healthy human individuals. In this sample, this clone turned up many times. This same CDR3 is encoded by further DNA sequences in the sample. DNA at about 0.2 ug, 25,000 to 35,000 T cell genomes, went into sorted-subset replicate PCRs. Authors' analysis steps: Junction-only sequences produced by ImmunoSEQ had no quality scores, so filtering differed. Clones were sequenced by immunoSEQ multiplex PCR, and TCRdb holds only the in-frame ones, with some missing. The V and J calls and clone size are taken from that table; D and trimming were inferred from the DNA. Here the sample spans roughly 1 million clones, roughly 80% being singletons. CDR3 length: 13 amino acids. Looked up from germline, CDR1 is SGHRS and CDR2 is YFSETQ. The V end lost 3 bases, the J end lost 4 bases, and 10 bases lay between the germline ends.

The sample comprised memory CD4+ T cells sorted from blood. Subset reported: CD45RA-negative fraction. The sequence was obtained from a man aged 18 to 29 in good health. The genes are TRBV5-1 and TRBJ1-1; D not certain. The CDR3 nucleotides read TGCGCCAGCAGCTCCGGATTCGGCACTGAAGCTTTCTTT. This encodes CASSSGFGTEAFF.